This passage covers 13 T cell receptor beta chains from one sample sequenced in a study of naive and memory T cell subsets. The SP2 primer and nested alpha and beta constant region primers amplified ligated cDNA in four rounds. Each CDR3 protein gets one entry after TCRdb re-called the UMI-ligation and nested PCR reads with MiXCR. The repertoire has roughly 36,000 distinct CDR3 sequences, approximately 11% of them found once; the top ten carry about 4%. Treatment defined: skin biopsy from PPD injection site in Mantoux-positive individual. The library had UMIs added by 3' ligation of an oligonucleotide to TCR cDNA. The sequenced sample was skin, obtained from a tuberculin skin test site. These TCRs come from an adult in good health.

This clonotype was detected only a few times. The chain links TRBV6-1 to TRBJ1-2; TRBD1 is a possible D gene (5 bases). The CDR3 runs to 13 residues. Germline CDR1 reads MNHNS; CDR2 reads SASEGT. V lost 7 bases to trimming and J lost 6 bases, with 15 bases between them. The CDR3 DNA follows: TGTGCCAGCAATGATCAGGGAGGGCATGGCTACACCTTC. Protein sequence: CASNDQGGHGYTF.

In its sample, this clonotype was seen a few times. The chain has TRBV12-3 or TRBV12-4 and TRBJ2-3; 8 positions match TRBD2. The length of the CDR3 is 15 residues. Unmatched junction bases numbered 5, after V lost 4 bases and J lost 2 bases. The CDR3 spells CASSSPGGYTDTQYF. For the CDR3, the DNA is TGTGCCAGCAGTTCCCCGGGGGGGTACACAGATACGCAGTATTTT.

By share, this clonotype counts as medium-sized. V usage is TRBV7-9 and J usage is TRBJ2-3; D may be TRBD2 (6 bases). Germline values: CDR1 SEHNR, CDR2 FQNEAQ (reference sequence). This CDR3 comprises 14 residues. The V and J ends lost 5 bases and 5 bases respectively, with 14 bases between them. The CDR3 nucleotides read TGTGCCAGCAGCCTTCCGACTAGAATAGATACGCAGTATTTT. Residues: CASSLPTRIDTQYF.

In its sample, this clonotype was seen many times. CDR3 DNA sequence: TGTGCCAGCAGCTTAGAAGGGAATCCACAGACTACGCAGTATTTT. It codes for CASSLEGNPQTTQYF. The chain uses TRBV7-9 and TRBJ2-3; D is ambiguous. Germline loops: CDR1 SEHNR, CDR2 FQNEAQ (reference sequence). With 1 base removed from V and 8 bases from J, the gap between germline ends came to 16 bases. This CDR3 spans 15 amino acids. The whole variable domain, remainder taken from reference TRBV7-9 and TRBJ2-3, is DTGVSQNPRHKITKRGQNVTFRCDPISEHNRLYWYRQTLGQGPEFLTYFQNEAQLEKSRLLSDRFSAERPKGSFSTLEIQRTEQGDSAMYLCASSLEGNPQTTQYFGPGTRLTVL.

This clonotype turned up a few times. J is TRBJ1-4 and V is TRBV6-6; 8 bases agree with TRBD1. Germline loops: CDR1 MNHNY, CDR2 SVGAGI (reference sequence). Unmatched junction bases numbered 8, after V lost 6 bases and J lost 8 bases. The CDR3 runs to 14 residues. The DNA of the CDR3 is TGTGCCAGCAGCCACCGGGACAGGCAAGAAAAACTGTTTTTT. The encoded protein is CASSHRDRQEKLFF.

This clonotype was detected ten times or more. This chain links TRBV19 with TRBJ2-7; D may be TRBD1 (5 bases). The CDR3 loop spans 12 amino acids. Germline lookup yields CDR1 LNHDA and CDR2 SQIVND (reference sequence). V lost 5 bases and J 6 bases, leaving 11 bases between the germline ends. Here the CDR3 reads CASSSTETEQYF. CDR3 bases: TGTGCCAGTAGTTCGACAGAGACCGAGCAGTACTTC.

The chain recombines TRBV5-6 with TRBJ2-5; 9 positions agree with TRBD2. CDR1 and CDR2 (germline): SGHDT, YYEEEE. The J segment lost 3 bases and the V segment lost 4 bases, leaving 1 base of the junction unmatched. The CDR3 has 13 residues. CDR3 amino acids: CASSLAGKETQYF. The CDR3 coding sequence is TGTGCCAGCAGCCTAGCGGGGAAAGAGACCCAGTACTTC.

The CDR3 loop reads CASTQTSTDTQYF. The DNA for the CDR3 is TGTGCCAGCACGCAGACTAGCACAGATACGCAGTATTTT. The chain joins TRBV28 to TRBJ2-3; the D is unclear. This CDR3 comprises 13 residues. CDR1 and CDR2 from the germline V gene are MDHEN and SYDVKM. V lost 7 bases, J lost 0 bases, and 8 bases lay in between.

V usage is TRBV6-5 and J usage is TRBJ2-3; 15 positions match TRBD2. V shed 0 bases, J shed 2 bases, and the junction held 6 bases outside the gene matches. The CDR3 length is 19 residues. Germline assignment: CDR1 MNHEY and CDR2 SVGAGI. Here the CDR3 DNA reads TGTGCCAGCAGTTACTCGGGGGGACTAGCGGGGGGAATCACAGATACGCAGTATTTT. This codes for CASSYSGGLAGGITDTQYF.

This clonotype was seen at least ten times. The CDR3, as DNA: TGCAGTGCTATCCCAGTCGACACGGGCCTACGAAACACCATATATTTT. Encoded protein: CSAIPVDTGLRNTIYF. The chain uses TRBV20-1 and TRBJ1-3; D is uncertain. Trimming removed 4 bases at V and 5 bases at J, with 21 bases between. The CDR3 extends over 16 amino acids. Germline CDR1 is DFQATT and CDR2 is SNEGSKA (reference sequence).

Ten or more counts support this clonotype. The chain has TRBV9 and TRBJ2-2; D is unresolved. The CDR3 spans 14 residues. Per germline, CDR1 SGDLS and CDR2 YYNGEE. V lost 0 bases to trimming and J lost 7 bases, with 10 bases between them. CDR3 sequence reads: CASSVALGIGELFF. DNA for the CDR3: TGTGCCAGCAGCGTAGCCCTAGGGATCGGGGAGCTGTTTTTT. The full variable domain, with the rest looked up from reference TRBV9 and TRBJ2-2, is DSGVTQTPKHLITATGQRVTLRCSPRSGDLSVYWYQQSLDQGLQFLIQYYNGEERAKGNILERFSAQQFPDLHSELNLSSLELGDSALYFCASSVALGIGELFFGEGSRLTVL.

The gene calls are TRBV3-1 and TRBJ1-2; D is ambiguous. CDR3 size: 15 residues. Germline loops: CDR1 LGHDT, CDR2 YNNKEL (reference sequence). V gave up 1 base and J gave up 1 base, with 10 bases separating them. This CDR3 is CASSQVAGNNYGYTF. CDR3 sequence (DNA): TGTGCCAGCAGCCAAGTAGCCGGGAATAACTATGGCTACACCTTC.

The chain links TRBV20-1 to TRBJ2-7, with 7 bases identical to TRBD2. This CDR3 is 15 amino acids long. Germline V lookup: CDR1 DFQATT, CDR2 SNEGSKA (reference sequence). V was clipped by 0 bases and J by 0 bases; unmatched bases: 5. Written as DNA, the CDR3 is TGCAGTGCTAGAGATTATCAGCGGGACTCCTACGAGCAGTACTTC. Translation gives CSARDYQRDSYEQYF.